The 10 T cell receptor beta chains presented below share a single source sample, sequenced in a study of a mutant IDH1 vaccine in newly diagnosed glioma. Produced via immunoSEQ multiplex PCR; TCRdb's table is partial and in-frame only. In the table there are about 94,000 clones, roughly 86% of which are singletons. No antigen has been assigned to these receptors. The time point: week 47, end of study. Each dose of the vaccine consisted of 300 ug of mutant IDH1 20-mer peptide, with topical imiquimod. Sequences were derived from PBMCs, sampled from a glioma patient whose treatment included an IDH1 peptide vaccine. The origin of the receptors is a woman between 50 and 59 years old with glioma.

The chain is built from TRBV5-8 and TRBJ2-7; no firm D call. CDR1 and CDR2 from the germline V gene are SGHTS and YDEGEE. The length of the CDR3 is 14 residues. V lost 0 bases to trimming and J lost 0 bases, with 7 bases between them. CDR3 DNA sequence: TGTGCCAGCAGCTTGGGGCAGGACTCCTACGAGCAGTACTTC. It translates to CASSLGQDSYEQYF.

This clone was counted between two and nine times. The chain couples TRBV7-3 to TRBJ2-3, with 12 bases identical to TRBD2. This CDR3 comprises 16 residues. The V segment lost 5 bases and the J segment 4 bases; nucleotides outside the gene matches: 7. The germline V gene has CDR1 SGHTA and CDR2 FQGTGA. In DNA, the CDR3 is TGTGCCAGCAGCGCCAGACTAGCGGGAGAAGCAGATACGCAGTATTTT. Translated, it gives CASSARLAGEADTQYF. Filled out from reference TRBV7-3 and TRBJ2-3, the complete variable domain reads GAGVSQTPSNKVTEKGKYVELRCDPISGHTALYWYRQSLGQGPEFLIYFQGTGAADDSGLPNDRFFAVRPEGSVSTLKIQRTERGDSAVYLCASSARLAGEADTQYFGPGTRLTVL.

This rearrangement joins TRBV5-4 to TRBJ2-7; TRBD1 or TRBD2 may be the D gene (6 bases each). CDR3 length: 15 amino acids. Trimming removed 2 bases at V and 4 bases at J, with 16 bases between. The germline gives CDR1 SGHNT, CDR2 YYREEE (reference sequence). The CDR3 reads CASSLGGGAPYEQYF. The CDR3 bases are TGTGCCAGCAGCTTAGGGGGAGGCGCCCCATACGAGCAGTACTTC.

The chain recombines TRBV21-1 with TRBJ2-1; the DNA was not compared with TRBD1, the D call given in the table. TRBV21-1 is a listed pseudogene. The CDR3 consists of 14 residues. CDR3 sequence: CASSRRTGIDEQFF. The CDR3, as DNA: TGTGCCAGCAGCCGACGGACAGGTATCGATGAGCAGTTCTTC.

V is TRBV27 and J is TRBJ2-5, with 10 bases identical to TRBD1. V lost 5 bases, J lost 5 bases, and 5 bases stayed unmatched. This CDR3 comprises 14 residues. The germline V gene has CDR1 MNHEY and CDR2 SMNVEV (reference sequence). The CDR3 sequence: CASSAPGQGETQYF. The CDR3 DNA is TGTGCCAGCAGTGCCCCGGGACAGGGGGAGACCCAGTACTTC.

The rearrangement joins TRBV27 to TRBJ2-3; 7 bases are shared with TRBD1. There are 12 residues in the CDR3. Per the germline V gene, CDR1 is MNHEY and CDR2 is SMNVEV (reference sequence). CDR3 coding DNA: TGTGCGACAGGGCGCGGCACAGATACGCAGTATTTT. Its translation: CATGRGTDTQYF.

V and J are TRBV11-2 and TRBJ2-7; 9 bases are a match to TRBD1. Trimming removed 3 bases from V and 4 bases from J; junction bases left unmatched: 4. The length of the CDR3 is 14 residues. Germline-derived CDR1 and CDR2 are SGHAT and FQNNGV. The CDR3 loop is CASSFGTGRYEQYF. The CDR3 region has the DNA TGTGCCAGCAGCTTCGGGACAGGGAGGTACGAGCAGTACTTC.

This chain uses TRBV5-6 with TRBJ1-1; D remains unclear. The CDR3 is 14 amino acids. V gave up 1 base and J gave up 1 base, with 8 bases separating them. Per the germline V gene, CDR1 is SGHDT and CDR2 is YYEEEE. This CDR3 reads CASSLRLRNTEAFF. As DNA, the CDR3 is TGTGCCAGCAGCTTGCGACTCCGGAACACTGAAGCTTTCTTT.

The chain is built from TRBV6-1 and TRBJ2-5, with D possibly being TRBD1 (6 bases). Matching the DNA end better, TRBJ2-7 makes the J call doubtful. Per germline, CDR1 MNHNS and CDR2 SASEGT. CDR3 length: 12 residues. The CDR3 region has the DNA TGTGCCAGCTGGGACACGGGCTACGAGCAGTACTTC. It specifies CASWDTGYEQYF.

Only a few counts were recorded for this clone. The chain joins TRBV30 to TRBJ2-7; 8 nucleotides line up with TRBD2. V was pared by 3 bases and J by 6 bases, with 7 bases of the junction left unmatched. This CDR3 is 13 amino acids long. The germline V gene has CDR1 GTSNPN and CDR2 SVGIG (reference sequence). The chain's CDR3 is CAWRRSGSGEQYF. Written as DNA, the CDR3 is TGTGCCTGGAGGAGGAGCGGGAGTGGCGAGCAGTACTTC. Drawing the rest from reference TRBV30 and TRBJ2-7, the complete variable domain is SQTIHQWPATLVQPVGSPLSLECTVEGTSNPNLYWYRQAAGRGLQLLFYSVGIGQISSEVPQNLSASRPQDRQFILSSKKLLLSDSGFYLCAWRRSGSGEQYFGPGTRLTVT.